A selection of T cell receptor beta chains follows, all from one sample in a study of shared clonotypes between healthy human individuals. Produced via immunoSEQ multiplex PCR; TCRdb's table is partial and in-frame only. The data show about 600,000 clones, nearly 98% seen once. The sample was naive CD8+ T cells sorted from blood. The source of these receptors is a man between 25 and 39 years old in good health. Each CDR3 is given with its conserved first and last residue.

j_call,v_call,cdr3_aa
TRBJ2-7,TRBV18,CASSPRDSYEQYF
TRBJ2-3,TRBV7-9,CASSQTRDRGRNYTDTQYF
TRBJ2-3,TRBV27,CASSFYGQKADTQYF
TRBJ2-5,TRBV7-2,CASSLYFSAQYF
TRBJ2-7,TRBV27,CASRTSGSYEQYF
TRBJ2-7,TRBV19,CASSPTGRSYEQYF
TRBJ1-2,TRBV28,CASRLPGQGYGYTF
TRBJ2-5,TRBV5-6,CASSLRSGHQETQYF
TRBJ2-7,TRBV27,CASSPSLSPYEQYF
TRBJ1-1,TRBV7-9,CASSLPTEAFF
TRBJ1-4,TRBV7-9,CASSSTKAGANEKLFF
TRBJ2-5,TRBV25-1,CASSRETQYF
TRBJ1-2,TRBV5-4,CASSFAGPTHEDGYTF
TRBJ2-3,TRBV7-8,CASSDTDTQYF
TRBJ1-5,TRBV11-2,CASSLGGDGAQHF
TRBJ2-2,TRBV7-9,CASSEGQNTGELFF
TRBJ1-2,TRBV10-2,CASSEFVTGAYGYTF
TRBJ1-1,TRBV6-5,CASSSSRQERTEAFF
TRBJ2-6,TRBV2,CASSELASLGANVLTF
TRBJ2-1,TRBV7-6,CASSSGLDLEQFF
TRBJ2-7,TRBV28,CASTQPSSSYEQYF
TRBJ2-7,TRBV6-4,CASSAGTALPYEQYF
TRBJ2-5,TRBV7-9,CASRFQETQYF
TRBJ2-7,TRBV11-3,CASSLIPSQEQYF
TRBJ2-5,TRBV6-6,CASSTAGRNHDGTQYF
TRBJ2-7,TRBV5-8,CASSLRVKGPTYEQYF
TRBJ2-1,TRBV6-5,CASSSPGQGSSEQFF
TRBJ1-1,TRBV7-9,CASSLETGGFSEAFF
TRBJ2-7,TRBV29-1,CSAGTSGSFEQYF
TRBJ2-1,TRBV29-1,CSVELVTEQFF
TRBJ1-2,TRBV18,CASSPPPGQSIYGYTF
TRBJ1-5,TRBV7-6,CASSLGTGVLSQPQHF
TRBJ2-1,TRBV5-6,CASSFLTSGRAEEQFF
TRBJ2-1,TRBV20-1,CSARDLAEQFF
TRBJ2-2,TRBV30,CAWSVGTSGTGELFF
TRBJ2-4,TRBV6-5,CASSSGTKNIQYF
TRBJ2-6,TRBV5-1,CASSLGEQGDSGANVLTF
TRBJ2-7,TRBV27,CASMGGTGAIIRYEQYF
TRBJ2-2,TRBV5-1,CASSIFGAGTNTGELFF
TRBJ2-1,TRBV29-1,CSVWGRGREGEQFF
TRBJ2-2,TRBV11-2,CASSLVIQNTGELFF
TRBJ2-2,TRBV4-1,CASSQEAGVNTGELFF
TRBJ2-7,TRBV7-8,CASSSTLWTDQTSYEQYF
TRBJ2-5,TRBV10-3,CAISDPRELAGGKVTQYF
TRBJ2-7,TRBV7-9,CASSSGQSSYEQYF
TRBJ2-7,TRBV7-8,CASSLSGLASREQYF
TRBJ2-7,TRBV7-6,CASSFGTSNEQYF
TRBJ2-1,TRBV27,CASSSRTSGPYNEQFF
TRBJ2-1,TRBV9,CASSVRASEVYNEQFF
TRBJ2-1,TRBV19,CASSKDRGRRNEQFF
TRBJ2-1,TRBV27,CASSLFRVDNEQFF
TRBJ2-2,TRBV29-1,CSVAVAGREDGELFF
TRBJ2-1,TRBV6-1,CASSEEGSTKGYNEQFF
TRBJ1-2,TRBV11-2,CASSPPGQGLLDGYTF
TRBJ1-2,TRBV6-6,CASSYRDRPNYGYTF
TRBJ2-3,TRBV5-1,CASSLAKLREPLPDTQYF
TRBJ1-1,TRBV14,CASSQTTGRQEAFF